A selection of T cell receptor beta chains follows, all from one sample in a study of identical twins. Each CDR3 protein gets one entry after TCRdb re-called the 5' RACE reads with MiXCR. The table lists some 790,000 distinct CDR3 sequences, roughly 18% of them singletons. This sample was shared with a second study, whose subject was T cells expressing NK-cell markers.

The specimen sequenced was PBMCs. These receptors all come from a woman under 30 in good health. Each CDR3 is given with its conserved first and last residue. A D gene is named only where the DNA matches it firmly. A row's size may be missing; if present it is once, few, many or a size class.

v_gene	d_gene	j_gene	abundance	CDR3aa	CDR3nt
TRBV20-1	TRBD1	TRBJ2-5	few	CSARPFRQGKETQYF	TGCAGTGCTAGACCATTTAGACAGGGGAAAGAGACCCAGTACTTC
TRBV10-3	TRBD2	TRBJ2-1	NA	CAINDRTSGGYEQFF	TGTGCCATCAACGATCGGACTAGCGGGGGTTATGAGCAGTTCTTC
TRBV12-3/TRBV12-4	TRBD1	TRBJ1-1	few	CASSSDRGPLWGAFF	TGTGCCAGCAGTTCGGACAGGGGCCCGCTTTGGGGAGCTTTCTTT
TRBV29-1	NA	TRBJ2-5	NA	CSVVPVIQETQYF	TGCAGCGTTGTTCCGGTAATCCAAGAGACCCAGTACTTC
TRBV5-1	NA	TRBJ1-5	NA	CASSLGPPHQPQHF	TGCGCCAGCAGCTTGGGACCGCCACATCAGCCCCAGCATTTT
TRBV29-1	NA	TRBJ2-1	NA	CSVDGRSPPHEQFF	TGCAGCGTTGATGGGAGGTCCCCTCCCCATGAGCAGTTCTTC
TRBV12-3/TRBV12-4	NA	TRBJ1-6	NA	CASSPRLGGTPLHF	TGTGCCAGCAGTCCTAGACTGGGTGGGACACCCCTCCACTTT
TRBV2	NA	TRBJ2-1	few	CATKGGAFNEQFF	TGTGCCACCAAGGGGGGGGCTTTCAATGAGCAGTTCTTC
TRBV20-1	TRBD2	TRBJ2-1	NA	CSRAGGGEQFF	TGCAGTCGAGCGGGAGGGGGTGAGCAGTTCTTC
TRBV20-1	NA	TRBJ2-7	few	CSARSAKPPYEQYF	TGCAGTGCCCGCTCGGCGAAACCCCCCTACGAGCAGTACTTC
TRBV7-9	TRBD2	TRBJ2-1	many	CASSPTSGVNEQFF	TGTGCCAGCAGCCCAACTAGCGGGGTCAATGAGCAGTTCTTC
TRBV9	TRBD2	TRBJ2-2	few	CASSGVLSGRYTGELFF	TGTGCCAGCAGCGGGGTCTTGAGCGGGAGGTACACCGGGGAGCTGTTTTTT
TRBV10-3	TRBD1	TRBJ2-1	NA	CAISESVGRGLNEQFF	TGTGCCATCAGTGAGTCGGTTGGTAGGGGGCTAAATGAGCAGTTCTTC
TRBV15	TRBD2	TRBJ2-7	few	CATSRGGSSYEQYF	TGTGCCACCAGCAGAGGCGGGAGCTCCTACGAGCAGTACTTC
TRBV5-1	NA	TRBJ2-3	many	CASSLESADTQYF	TGCGCCAGCAGCTTGGAAAGTGCGGATACGCAGTATTTT
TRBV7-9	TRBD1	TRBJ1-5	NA	CASSSDRERHQPQHF	TGTGCCAGCAGCTCGGACAGGGAAAGGCATCAGCCCCAGCATTTT
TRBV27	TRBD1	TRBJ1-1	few	CASNRGAEAFF	TGTGCCAGCAACAGGGGCGCGGAAGCTTTCTTT
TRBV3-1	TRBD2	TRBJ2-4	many	CASSIGTSGIRNIQYF	TGTGCCAGCAGTATCGGGACTAGCGGGATCCGGAACATTCAGTACTTC
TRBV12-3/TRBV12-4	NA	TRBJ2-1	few	CASSRQDMGFNEQFF	TGTGCCAGCAGTAGACAGGACATGGGTTTCAATGAGCAGTTCTTC
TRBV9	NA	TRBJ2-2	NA	CASSVGPEGELFF	TGTGCCAGCAGCGTAGGTCCCGAGGGGGAGCTGTTTTTT
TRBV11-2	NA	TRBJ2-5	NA	CASSLSGSRETQYF	TGTGCCAGCAGCCTGAGCGGGTCCCGGGAGACCCAGTACTTC
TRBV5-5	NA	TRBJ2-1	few	CASSPHHEQFF	TGTGCCAGCAGCCCACATCATGAGCAGTTCTTC
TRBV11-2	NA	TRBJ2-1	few	CASSRAAGGNYNEQFF	TGTGCCAGCAGCCGAGCAGCGGGCGGTAACTACAATGAGCAGTTCTTC
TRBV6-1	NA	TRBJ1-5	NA	CASRPALGAGQPQHF	TGTGCCAGCAGACCCGCCCTGGGGGCAGGTCAGCCCCAGCATTTT
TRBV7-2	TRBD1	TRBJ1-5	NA	CASSLFGTGVGNQPQHF	TGTGCCAGCAGCTTATTCGGGACAGGGGTCGGCAATCAGCCCCAGCATTTT
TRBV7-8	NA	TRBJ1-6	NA	CASSLAGRGSPLHF	TGTGCCAGCAGCTTAGCGGGGAGAGGTTCACCCCTCCACTTT
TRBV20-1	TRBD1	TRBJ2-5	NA	CSASRGRLQETQYF	TGCAGTGCTAGTAGGGGGCGTCTCCAAGAGACCCAGTACTTC
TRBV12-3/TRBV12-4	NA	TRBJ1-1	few	CASNPGVNTEAFF	TGTGCCAGCAATCCAGGGGTGAACACTGAAGCTTTCTTT
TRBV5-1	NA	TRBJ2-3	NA	CASSFKSTDTQYF	TGCGCCAGCAGCTTTAAGAGCACAGATACGCAGTATTTT
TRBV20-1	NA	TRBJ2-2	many	CSARADSGELFF	TGCAGTGCTAGGGCGGACAGCGGGGAGCTGTTTTTT
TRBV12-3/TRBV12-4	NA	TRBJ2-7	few	CASSLGAPGEQYF	TGTGCCAGCAGTTTAGGGGCACCGGGCGAGCAGTACTTC
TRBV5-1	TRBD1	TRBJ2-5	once	CASSTDRVQETQYF	TGCGCCAGCAGCACAGACAGGGTCCAAGAGACCCAGTACTTC
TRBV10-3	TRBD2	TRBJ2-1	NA	CAISEDPGLAGLEFF	TGTGCCATCAGTGAGGATCCCGGACTAGCGGGATTAGAGTTCTTC
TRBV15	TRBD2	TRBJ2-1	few	CATSRGGLAGVEQFF	TGTGCCACCAGCAGAGGGGGACTAGCGGGAGTTGAGCAGTTCTTC
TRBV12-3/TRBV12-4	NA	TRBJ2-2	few	CASSRTVPRTGELFF	TGTGCCAGCAGTAGGACGGTACCGAGGACCGGGGAGCTGTTTTTT
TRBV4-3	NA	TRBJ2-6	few	CASSQETVTGDSGANVLTF	TGCGCCAGCAGCCAAGAAACTGTGACAGGAGACTCTGGGGCCAACGTCCTGACTTTC